The rows below give T cell receptor beta chains drawn from one sample of a study of cytomegalovirus exposure and HLA in healthy donors. Generated by immunoSEQ multiplex PCR, the TCRdb table keeps only in-frame clones and is missing some. The table records around 150,000 clones, about 80% of them present only once. The sequenced sample consisted of PBMCs. The receptor source for this set is a woman aged 45-59 years in good health and CMV-seropositive. CDR3s include the opening cysteine and the closing phenylalanine or tryptophan. The D gene is left open where the match is weak. Rows may omit the clone size; those that give it use once, few, many or a size class.

D gene	V gene	J gene	clone size	CDR3 DNA	CDR3 protein
TRBD2	TRBV13	TRBJ2-7	.	TGTGCCAGCAGTGAGCGGGGGGCAGGGGCGAAACACCCCTACGAGCAGTACTTC	CASSERGAGAKHPYEQYF
.	TRBV27	TRBJ1-6	once	TGTGCCAGCAGTTTAAAGTCCGACAGCCAGAATTCACCCCTCCACTTT	CASSLKSDSQNSPLHF
TRBD1	TRBV27	TRBJ1-4	.	TGTGCCAGCAGATTCGGACAGGGCCCTAATGAAAAACTGTTTTTT	CASRFGQGPNEKLFF
TRBD1	TRBV6-6	TRBJ1-5	.	TGTGCCAGCAGTTCGGGACAGTTTACGAATCAGCCCCAGCATTTT	CASSSGQFTNQPQHF
.	TRBV28	TRBJ2-3	.	TGTGCCAGCAGTAGAGGCACAGATACGCAGTATTTT	CASSRGTDTQYF
TRBD2	TRBV2	TRBJ2-2	.	TGTGCCAGCAAGGGGACTAGCGGGGCCGGGGAGCTGTTTTTT	CASKGTSGAGELFF
TRBD2	TRBV2	TRBJ2-1	.	TGTGCCAGCAGTGGGACTAGCGGGAATGAGCAGTTCTTC	CASSGTSGNEQFF
.	TRBV5-1	TRBJ1-4	.	TGCGCCAGCAGCTTGGTTGGGTCCTCCGGGGAAAAACTGTTTTTT	CASSLVGSSGEKLFF
TRBD2	TRBV2	TRBJ2-7	.	TGTGCCAGCAGTAAAGGACTAGCGGCAACCTACGAGCAGTACTTC	CASSKGLAATYEQYF
TRBD1	TRBV2	TRBJ1-2	.	TGTGCCAGCAGCAACAGGGGCTTTGGCTACACCTTC	CASSNRGFGYTF
.	TRBV27	TRBJ2-5	.	TGTGCCAGCAGGGACGGTGGACTAAGAGAGACCCAGTACTTC	CASRDGGLRETQYF
.	TRBV14	TRBJ2-7	few	TGTGCCAGCAGCCAAGATAGGGGGATCCCAACCTACGAGCAGTACTTC	CASSQDRGIPTYEQYF
TRBD1	TRBV11-1	TRBJ2-7	few	TGTGCCAGCAGCTTAACCGGGACAGACTATACCTACGAGCAGTACTTC	CASSLTGTDYTYEQYF
.	TRBV27	TRBJ2-2	.	TGTGCCAGCAGTTTAAACAGGCAAACCGGGGAGCTGTTTTTT	CASSLNRQTGELFF
.	TRBV5-6	TRBJ1-5	.	TGTGCCAGCAGCTTTTTGATGGGCGGGCAGCCCCAGCATTTT	CASSFLMGGQPQHF
.	TRBV7-9	TRBJ2-5	.	TGTGCCAGCACCCCGGGAGGGGGCGAAGAGACCCAGTACTTC	CASTPGGGEETQYF
.	TRBV7-7	TRBJ2-5	.	TGTGCTAGCAGCTTAGGGGCGCAGGGGACAGAGACCCAGTACTTC	CASSLGAQGTETQYF
.	TRBV6-6	TRBJ2-5	.	TGTGCCAGCAGTTACACCCAGGGTCAGACCCAGTACTTC	CASSYTQGQTQYF
.	TRBV21-1	TRBJ2-7	.	TGTGCCAGCAGCAATACTGACAGCTTCTACGAGCAGTACTTC	CASSNTDSFYEQYF
TRBD1	TRBV28	TRBJ2-1	.	TGTGCCAGCAGTCAACAGGGGTCTGAGCAGTTCTTC	CASSQQGSEQFF
TRBD1	TRBV5-5	TRBJ1-4	.	TGTGCCAGCAGCTGGAGGGGGCGTGAGGGGCGTGATAAGAACAAACTGTTTTTT	CASSWRGREGRDKNKLFF
TRBD1	TRBV19	TRBJ2-3	.	TGTGCCAGTAGTATAGGCCCGGGACAGGGGCCAGATACGCAGTATTTT	CASSIGPGQGPDTQYF
TRBD2	TRBV19	TRBJ2-3	few	TGTGCCAGTAGTACAACTGTGGGTAGCGGGGGCCCGCGGGATACGCAGTATTTT	CASSTTVGSGGPRDTQYF
.	TRBV6-1	TRBJ2-5	.	TGTGCCAGCAGCCGCGGTACTAGTCCTTTGGAGACCCAGTACTTC	CASSRGTSPLETQYF
.	TRBV7-9	TRBJ1-1	.	TGTGCCAGCAGTATTCTCGAGGGTGATGAAGCTTTCTTT	CASSILEGDEAFF
TRBD1	TRBV28	TRBJ1-1	.	TGTGCCAGCAGTCAGGGGGACCGACGGAACACTGAAGCTTTCTTT	CASSQGDRRNTEAFF
.	TRBV27	TRBJ1-2	.	TGTGCCAGCAGTTTGTCGGGCTATGGCTACACCTTC	CASSLSGYGYTF